The T cell receptor beta chain described here comes from a study of graft-versus-host responses after intestinal transplantation. V was shortened by 2 bases and J by 0 bases, with 6 bases between the two germline ends. Germline assignment: CDR1 SGHTS and CDR2 YDEGEE. This CDR3 spans 14 amino acids. On this clone: No antigen is known for it.

Produced via immunoSEQ multiplex PCR; TCRdb's table is partial and in-frame only. The data hold 70,000 to 95,000 clones, with over 80% observed a single time. Source: unstimulated CD8+ T cells sorted from spleen or lymph node cells, taken before transplant. The TCR sequence derives from a human donor who was the organ donor for an intestinal transplant. The chain employs TRBV5-8 and TRBJ1-5; D unresolved. CDR3: CASSFPGSNQPQHF. CDR3 DNA sequence: TGTGCCAGCAGCTTTCCAGGTAGCAATCAGCCCCAGCATTTT.